This TCR beta chain was recorded in a study of CD8 T cells in ankylosing spondylitis. TCRdb passed the 5' RACE reads through MiXCR, listing each CDR3 protein once. The data show 30,000 to 45,000 distinct CDR3 sequences, with 10% to 15% seen just once and 32% held by the top ten. Germline lookup yields CDR1 MNHEY and CDR2 SVGEGT. V lost 2 bases and J 1 base, leaving 8 bases between the germline ends. This CDR3 contains 14 residues. This clonotype was counted many times. The TCR originated in a male donor with ankylosing spondylitis. The chain carries TRBV6-2 or TRBV6-3 and TRBJ2-5, with D perhaps assigned TRBD1 or TRBD2 (5 bases each). The sequenced material came from synovial fluid, either unsorted or a sorted T cell fraction (not recorded which). The CDR3 is CASSYVGTQETQYF. Here the CDR3 DNA reads TGTGCCAGCAGTTACGTCGGGACCCAAGAGACCCAGTACTTC.